These 20 T cell receptor beta chains originate from one sample sequenced in a study of neoadjuvant nivolumab and ipilimumab in lung cancer. Method: immunoSEQ multiplex PCR; TCRdb's copy keeps in-frame clones and lacks some. The table shows some 30,000 clones, with 75% to 95% occurring only once. Sequences were derived from peripheral blood, sampled after neoadjuvant nivolumab, alone or with ipilimumab, at or shortly before surgery. The receptors shown here come from an adult with non-small cell lung cancer.

This clone came up a few times. The rearrangement uses TRBV7-9 and TRBJ1-5, with 8 bases that match TRBD1. The CDR3 runs 14 residues. CDR1 and CDR2 (germline): SEHNR, FQNEAQ (reference sequence). Trimming took 1 base from V and 5 from J; bases not matched to a gene: 1. For the CDR3, the DNA is TGTGCCAGCAGCTTAGGGACAGGGTATCAGCCCCAGCATTTT. It translates to CASSLGTGYQPQHF.

The CDR3 is CASSPRGRNQPQHF. CDR3 nucleotides: TGTGCCAGCAGCCCCCGGGGTCGCAATCAGCCCCAGCATTTT. V gene TRBV7-6 combines with J gene TRBJ1-5; no reliable D call. CDR1 and CDR2 (germline): SGHVS, FNYEAQ. V was shortened by 5 bases and J by 2 bases, with 10 bases between the two germline ends. This CDR3 has 14 amino acids.

The rearrangement links TRBV6-1 to TRBJ2-7, with TRBD1 matching 8 bases. The V gene end was trimmed by 4 bases and the J gene end by 3 bases; junction bases not matched to a gene: 8. This CDR3 is 15 amino acids long. Germline V gene sequence: CDR1 MNHNS, CDR2 SASEGT. CDR3 loop: CASSVRTGTVYEQYF. CDR3 DNA sequence: TGTGCCAGCAGTGTCCGGACAGGGACGGTCTACGAGCAGTACTTC.

This rearrangement joins TRBV7-2 to TRBJ1-2, with a weak D call TRBD1 (5 bases). Germline V gene lookup returns CDR1 SGHTA and CDR2 FQGNSA. Trimming pared 3 bases from V and 6 bases from J, leaving 23 bases between. The CDR3 consists of 17 residues. This CDR3 is CASSFRPSQGVGNGYTF. CDR3 in DNA: TGTGCCAGCAGCTTCCGCCCGTCTCAAGGGGTAGGGAATGGCTACACCTTC.

V usage is TRBV27 and J usage is TRBJ1-2; D call uncertain. Germline CDR1 and CDR2: MNHEY and SMNVEV (reference sequence). The CDR3 has 13 amino acids. V was trimmed by 3 bases and J by 2 bases, leaving 7 bases between them. The CDR3 nucleotides are TGTGCCAGCAGTTTGACGGGAAACTATGGCTACACCTTC. This translates into CASSLTGNYGYTF.

The chain employs TRBV9 and TRBJ2-7; D is perhaps TRBD1 (6 bases). Germline V lookup: CDR1 SGDLS, CDR2 YYNGEE. V lost 4 bases, J lost 0 bases, and 11 bases lay in between. CDR3 length: 14 residues. As DNA, the CDR3 is TGTGCCAGCAGCCCGAGGACAGTCTCCTACGAGCAGTACTTC. Translating gives CASSPRTVSYEQYF.

The chain has TRBV5-8 and TRBJ1-1; TRBD1 is a possible D gene (5 bases). The CDR3 is 14 residues long. Germline V lookup: CDR1 SGHTS, CDR2 YDEGEE. V shed 4 bases and J shed 5 bases, with 15 bases lying between them. As DNA, the CDR3 is TGTGCCAGCAGCCACGCAGGGAGGGAGACTGAAGCTTTCTTT. It codes for CASSHAGRETEAFF.

This rearrangement joins TRBV20-1 to TRBJ1-2; D remains unclear. V lost 3 bases to trimming and J lost 3 bases, with 5 bases between them. This CDR3 has 11 amino acids. Germline assignment: CDR1 DFQATT and CDR2 SNEGSKA (reference sequence). CDR3 loop: CSASRDYGYTF. CDR3 sequence (DNA): TGCAGTGCTAGTCGGGACTATGGCTACACCTTC.

Concerning this clone: The junction departs from germline at one end; a sequencing error may be responsible. The chain couples TRBV7-9 to TRBJ2-3; no firm D call. The CDR3 totals 11 residues. CDR1 and CDR2 (germline): SEHNR, FQNEAQ (reference sequence). CDR3 DNA: TGTGCCAGCAGCCTAACAGATATGCAGTATTTT. This gives the protein CASSLTDMQYF.

The chain has TRBV18 and TRBJ2-3; the D gene is possibly TRBD1 (5 bases). The length of the CDR3 is 13 residues. Trimming left V 7 bases short and J 5 bases short, with 13 bases between. Germline CDR1 KGHSH, CDR2 LQKENI. CDR3 in amino acids: CASFGRVRDTQYF. The CDR3 DNA follows: TGTGCCAGCTTCGGCAGGGTCAGAGATACGCAGTATTTT.

The CDR3 region is CASSAGPFRTGLYGYTF. The CDR3, as DNA: TGTGCCAGCAGCGCCGGTCCTTTCCGGACAGGGCTGTATGGCTACACCTTC. This chain links TRBV7-6 with TRBJ1-2; TRBD1 agrees at 8 bases. The germline CDR1 and CDR2 sequences are SGHVS and FNYEAQ. J was trimmed by 5 bases and V by 5 bases; bases with no gene match: 16. The CDR3 covers 17 residues.

J is TRBJ2-7 and V is TRBV6-5; either TRBD1 or TRBD2 may fit D (7 bases each). CDR3 size: 14 residues. Per the germline V gene, CDR1 is MNHEY and CDR2 is SVGAGI. The V end lost 2 bases, the J end lost 4 bases, and 12 bases lay between the germline ends. The CDR3 sequence is CASSYQGGEYEQYF. The DNA for the CDR3 is TGTGCCAGCAGTTACCAGGGGGGGGAGTACGAGCAGTACTTC.

The rearrangement links TRBV10-2 to TRBJ2-1; D is undetermined. Deletions cut 0 bases from V and 9 bases from J, with 12 bases between. This CDR3 contains 14 residues. Germline values: CDR1 WSHSY, CDR2 SAAADI. The CDR3 sequence is CASSESSPWGEQFF. The DNA of the CDR3 is TGCGCCAGCAGTGAGTCGAGCCCTTGGGGTGAGCAGTTCTTC.

The chain has TRBV7-9 and TRBJ1-2; D is ambiguous. Trimming took off 1 base at V and 7 bases at J, with 10 bases between the two ends. Germline-derived CDR1 and CDR2 are SEHNR and FQNEAQ (reference sequence). The CDR3 length is 13 residues. CDR3: CASSLDAVGGYTF. As DNA, the CDR3 is TGTGCCAGCAGCTTAGATGCCGTAGGTGGCTACACCTTC.

Notes on this clone: The junction departs from the called germline gene at one end, perhaps through a read error. V is TRBV27 and J is TRBJ2-1; no firm D call. Germline-derived CDR1 and CDR2 are MNHEY and SMNVEV (reference sequence). CDR3 length: 13 residues. This CDR3 reads CASSPMGNNDQFF. CDR3 DNA: TGTGCCAGCAGTCCCATGGGCAACAATGATCAGTTCTTC.

The V call is TRBV11-2, the J call TRBJ1-2; 7 nucleotides align to TRBD1. V gave up 3 bases and J gave up 4 bases; unmatched junction bases: 5. CDR3 length: 14 amino acids. CDR1 and CDR2 from the germline V gene are SGHAT and FQNNGV. The CDR3 region is CASSLTQGGYGYTF. CDR3 nucleotides: TGTGCCAGCAGCTTGACTCAGGGGGGCTATGGCTACACCTTC.

The J gene is TRBJ1-2, the V gene TRBV15; 8 nucleotides match TRBD1. The CDR3 length is 17 residues. The J segment lost 5 bases and the V segment lost 3 bases, leaving 14 bases of the junction unmatched. In germline, CDR1 is LNHNV, CDR2 YYDKDF (reference sequence). The CDR3 loop is CATSSWTGQGASYGYTF. The CDR3 coding sequence is TGTGCCACCAGCAGTTGGACAGGGCAGGGGGCTAGTTATGGCTACACCTTC. The full variable domain, rest sourced from reference TRBV15 and TRBJ1-2, is DAMVIQNPRYQVTQFGKPVTLSCSQTLNHNVMYWYQQKSSQAPKLLFHYYDKDFNNEADTPDNFQSRRPNTSFCFLDIRSPGLGDTAMYLCATSSWTGQGASYGYTFGSGTRLTVV.

The gene calls are TRBV2 and TRBJ1-1, with D unclear. Germline CDR1 is SNHLY and CDR2 is FYNNEI. The CDR3 is 10 amino acids. The germline V and J ends were trimmed by 6 bases and 10 bases, with 9 bases remaining between them. CDR3 residues: CASRVWGAFF. CDR3 nucleotide sequence: TGTGCCAGCAGAGTTTGGGGAGCTTTCTTT. The full variable domain, completed using reference TRBV2 and TRBJ1-1, is EPEVTQTPSHQVTQMGQEVILRCVPISNHLYFYWYRQILGQKVEFLVSFYNNEISEKSEIFDDQFSVERPDGSNFTLKIRSTKLEDSAMYFCASRVWGAFFGQGTRLTVV.

CDR3 in amino acids: CSGALRAEKQYF. CDR3 nucleotide sequence: TGCAGCGGTGCCTTGCGAGCCGAAAAGCAGTACTTC. The chain links TRBV29-1 to TRBJ2-7; D not certain. The CDR3 has 12 amino acids. Trimming left V 7 bases short and J 8 bases short, with 18 bases between. Germline assignment: CDR1 SQVTM and CDR2 ANQGSEA.

The chain joins TRBV4-3 to TRBJ2-3; D uncertain. Germline V gives CDR1 LGHNA, CDR2 YSLEER. Trimming removed 0 bases at V and 1 base at J, with 5 bases between. The CDR3 runs 14 residues. CDR3 nucleotides: TGCGCCAGCAGCCAAGATGGCGGCACAGATACGCAGTATTTT. Protein: CASSQDGGTDTQYF.